These T cell receptor beta chains were read from a single sample in a study of blood T cell repertoires in COVID-19. This table comes from immunoSEQ multiplex PCR, and its TCRdb copy is limited to in-frame clones, with some not included. The sample lists a few hundred thousand clones; more than 75% were seen once. Input material: PBMCs or T cells enriched from blood (not recorded which). The receptors derive from a woman younger than 35 who had recovered from COVID-19. Both conserved end residues are part of each CDR3. A D gene is named only where the DNA matches it firmly. Expanded clones are given a class, and other clones once, few, many or no size at all.

clone_size: -; v_call: TRBV4-2; d_call: TRBD2; j_call: TRBJ2-1; cdr3_nt: TGTGCCAGCAGCCCCCGGACTAGCGCGGCCTACAATGAGCAGTTCTTC; cdr3_aa: CASSPRTSAAYNEQFF
clone_size: -; v_call: TRBV24-1; d_call: -; j_call: TRBJ2-5; cdr3_nt: TGTGCCACCAGTGATCCCCGGGGAACGAAGACCCAGTACTTC; cdr3_aa: CATSDPRGTKTQYF
clone_size: -; v_call: TRBV5-1; d_call: -; j_call: TRBJ2-3; cdr3_nt: TGCGCCAGCAGTAAGGAGGGGCACGTGACGACGCAGTATTTT; cdr3_aa: CASSKEGHVTTQYF
clone_size: -; v_call: TRBV6-4; d_call: -; j_call: TRBJ1-5; cdr3_nt: TGTGCCAGCAGTGGGCATAGCAATCAGCCCCAGCATTTT; cdr3_aa: CASSGHSNQPQHF
clone_size: few; v_call: TRBV19; d_call: -; j_call: TRBJ1-1; cdr3_nt: TGTGCCAGTAGTATACCTCGGGGAGGGCCGCCAGTTGAAGCTTTCTTT; cdr3_aa: CASSIPRGGPPVEAFF
clone_size: few; v_call: TRBV19; d_call: TRBD2; j_call: TRBJ2-5; cdr3_nt: TGTGCCAGTAGTCCGGGGGGGACTAGCGGCAATATCCAGTACTTC; cdr3_aa: CASSPGGTSGNIQYF
clone_size: -; v_call: TRBV2; d_call: -; j_call: TRBJ1-2; cdr3_nt: TGTGCCAGCAGTGAGCAGGGTGGTAACTATGGCTACACCTTC; cdr3_aa: CASSEQGGNYGYTF
clone_size: once; v_call: TRBV11-2; d_call: -; j_call: TRBJ1-5; cdr3_nt: TGTGCCAGCAGCCCCGGCATGACTGGGAATCAGCCCCAGCATTTT; cdr3_aa: CASSPGMTGNQPQHF
clone_size: -; v_call: TRBV30; d_call: -; j_call: TRBJ1-5; cdr3_nt: TGTGCCTGGAGAAGACAGAGCAATCAGCCCCAGCATTTT; cdr3_aa: CAWRRQSNQPQHF
clone_size: -; v_call: TRBV6-5; d_call: TRBD1; j_call: TRBJ1-6; cdr3_nt: TGTGCCTCGGGGACAGAATATAATTCACCCCTCCACTTT; cdr3_aa: CASGTEYNSPLHF
clone_size: -; v_call: TRBV29-1; d_call: -; j_call: TRBJ2-5; cdr3_nt: TGCAGCGGTAGGGGTTGGGAGACCCAGTACTTC; cdr3_aa: CSGRGWETQYF
clone_size: -; v_call: TRBV10-1; d_call: -; j_call: TRBJ1-1; cdr3_nt: TGCGCCAGCAGCGCGGGAGGAACTGAAGCTTTCTTT; cdr3_aa: CASSAGGTEAFF
clone_size: -; v_call: TRBV19; d_call: -; j_call: TRBJ2-1; cdr3_nt: TGTGCCAGTAGACTAGCAGGCAATGAGCAGTTCTTC; cdr3_aa: CASRLAGNEQFF